This TCR beta chain is drawn from a study of T-cell reconstitution after alpha-beta-depleted transplantation in children. Germline-derived CDR1 and CDR2 are SQVTM and ANQGSEA. The CDR3 is 12 residues long. This clonotype came up many times. What it binds is not known. Study results and caveats: One year post-transplant, T-cell counts and diversity were largely derived from T cells produced anew. The high TCRbeta diversity at day 60 in some patients came from surviving recipient T cells and thymic progenitors. Several hundred expanded graft clones reportedly gave rise to the alpha-beta T cells present about two months after transplant.

Unique molecular identifiers were incorporated during preparation of the TCRbeta library. TCRdb reprocessed the PCR reads via MiXCR and lists one record per CDR3 protein. The table includes around 960,000 distinct CDR3 sequences, less than 30% detected once. The chain has TRBV29-1 and TRBJ2-3; TRBD1 matches 7 bases. The sequence was obtained from a boy in the first two years of life who had a stem cell transplant for SCID, so the T cells may come from the graft donor. The sequenced sample was PBMCs, mostly from graft donor cells, obtained 360 days after TCRalphabeta/CD19-depleted stem cell transplant. CDR3 coding DNA: TGCAGGGTACAGGGGAACACAGATACGCAGTATTTT. Protein sequence: CRVQGNTDTQYF.